These 10 T cell receptor beta chains originate from one sample sequenced in a study of T cells in localized non-small cell lung cancer. Measured with immunoSEQ multiplex PCR; TCRdb has only the in-frame clones, and not every one. The data hold 23,000 or so clones, with more than 85% observed a single time. The sample in question was peripheral blood, obtained before any cancer treatment. The receptors were gathered from a man between 40 and 70 years old with stage III squamous cell lung carcinoma.

For the CDR3, the DNA is TGTGCCATCAGTAAAGGACAGGGCGACAATCAGCCCCAGCATTTT. This encodes CAISKGQGDNQPQHF. The chain recombines TRBV10-3 with TRBJ1-5, with 8 positions matching TRBD1. V lost 5 bases and J lost 3; bases outside the gene matches: 6. The germline gives CDR1 ENHRY, CDR2 SYGVKD. This CDR3 has 15 residues.

This chain uses TRBV2 with TRBJ2-1; perhaps D is TRBD1 or TRBD2 (5 bases each). This CDR3 contains 16 residues. Per the germline V gene, CDR1 is SNHLY and CDR2 is FYNNEI. Trimming stripped 4 bases from V and 3 bases from J, with 16 bases between. The CDR3 loop reads CASSGGYGAVYNEQFF. The CDR3 DNA is TGTGCCAGCAGTGGGGGATACGGGGCGGTCTACAATGAGCAGTTCTTC.

V is TRBV11-2 and J is TRBJ2-2; 8 positions agree with TRBD2. V shed 3 bases, J shed 7 bases, and the junction held 4 bases outside the gene matches. From germline, CDR1 is SGHAT and CDR2 FQNNGV. The CDR3 consists of 14 residues. CDR3 sequence reads: CASSFGGAGGELFF. The CDR3, as DNA: TGTGCCAGCAGCTTCGGGGGGGCTGGCGGGGAGCTGTTTTTT. The full variable domain, its missing parts supplied by reference TRBV11-2 and TRBJ2-2, is EAGVAQSPRYKIIEKRQSVAFWCNPISGHATLYWYQQILGQGPKLLIQFQNNGVVDDSQLPKDRFSAERLKGVDSTLKIQPAKLEDSAVYLCASSFGGAGGELFFGEGSRLTVL.

This clone was detected once. The chain links TRBV4-3 to TRBJ1-4; the D gene is possibly TRBD1 (6 bases). Germline values: CDR1 LGHNA, CDR2 YSLEER. V was cut by 3 bases and J by 7 bases, with 15 bases left in between. The CDR3 covers 15 residues. CDR3 sequence: CASSQDRGAGEKLFF. The CDR3, as DNA: TGCGCCAGCAGCCAGGATAGGGGGGCGGGTGAAAAACTGTTTTTT.

This chain links TRBV30 with TRBJ1-2, with D hard to call. This CDR3 is built from 15 residues. Trimming removed 2 bases at V and 7 bases at J, with 20 bases between. The V gene's germline CDR1 is GTSNPN and CDR2 SVGIG (reference sequence). The CDR3 loop reads CAWSPMVGAGSGYTF. CDR3 nucleotides: TGTGCCTGGAGTCCCATGGTTGGCGCGGGCTCTGGCTACACCTTC. The whole variable domain, remainder taken from reference TRBV30 and TRBJ1-2, is SQTIHQWPATLVQPVGSPLSLECTVEGTSNPNLYWYRQAAGRGLQLLFYSVGIGQISSEVPQNLSASRPQDRQFILSSKKLLLSDSGFYLCAWSPMVGAGSGYTFGSGTRLTVV.

This chain uses TRBV11-2 with TRBJ2-2; either TRBD1 or TRBD2 may fit D (5 bases each). CDR3 length: 15 residues. The germline V gene has CDR1 SGHAT and CDR2 FQNNGV. With 5 bases removed from V and 0 bases from J, the gap between germline ends came to 10 bases. Here the CDR3 DNA reads TGTGCCAGCAGCCTCGGGACGTCGAACACCGGGGAGCTGTTTTTT. This translates into CASSLGTSNTGELFF.

CDR3 protein: CASSFNRGNTEAFF. The DNA of the CDR3 is TGTGCCAGCAGCTTTAACAGGGGGAACACTGAAGCTTTCTTT. J is TRBJ1-1 and V is TRBV11-2, with 7 bases matching TRBD1. V lost 3 bases to trimming and J lost 1 base; unmatched junction nucleotides: 2. Germline V lookup: CDR1 SGHAT, CDR2 FQNNGV. The CDR3 sequence is 14 residues long. Full variable domain (missing parts from reference TRBV11-2 and TRBJ1-1): EAGVAQSPRYKIIEKRQSVAFWCNPISGHATLYWYQQILGQGPKLLIQFQNNGVVDDSQLPKDRFSAERLKGVDSTLKIQPAKLEDSAVYLCASSFNRGNTEAFFGQGTRLTVV.

The chain's CDR3 is CASSVFGAEPQHF. CDR3 DNA sequence: TGTGCCAGCAGCGTCTTTGGGGCGGAGCCCCAGCATTTT. The chain uses TRBV27 and TRBJ1-5, with a possible D match to TRBD1 (5 bases). The CDR3 is 13 amino acids. Germline values: CDR1 MNHEY, CDR2 SMNVEV (reference sequence). V dropped 6 bases and J dropped 8 bases, with 14 bases sitting between them.

This rearrangement joins TRBV18 to TRBJ1-1, with D unresolved. The CDR3 length is 15 residues. CDR1 is KGHSH, CDR2 LQKENI, per germline. V gave up 0 bases and J gave up 1 base, with 9 bases separating them. CDR3 DNA: TGTGCCAGCTCACCACCTTCCCAGGCGAACACTGAAGCTTTCTTT. Translated, it gives CASSPPSQANTEAFF.

The genes are TRBV27 and TRBJ1-2; maybe TRBD1 (6 bases). V lost 3 bases and J 4 bases, leaving 15 bases between the germline ends. Germline values: CDR1 MNHEY, CDR2 SMNVEV (reference sequence). The CDR3 loop spans 15 amino acids. The CDR3 loop is CASSFRQGMGYGYTF. CDR3 DNA: TGTGCCAGCAGTTTTCGGCAGGGGATGGGCTATGGCTACACCTTC.